This T cell receptor beta chain derives from a study of read filtering for tumor transcriptome and immune sequencing. Study overall: RNA-seq yielded only roughly 85 to 1,400 TCR reads, IR-seq about 4 to 11 million.

Germline lookup yields CDR1 GTSNPN and CDR2 SVGIG (reference sequence). This CDR3 is built from 17 residues. Trimming removed 1 base from V and 1 base from J; junction bases left unmatched: 4. This clonotype was recorded many times. Molecular barcoded adaptors covering alpha/delta and beta/gamma chains were used on approximately 400 ng RNA. TCRdb passed the reads through MiXCR, listing each CDR3 protein once. The repertoire holds some 25,000 distinct CDR3 sequences, roughly 19% seen once, with about a sixth in the top ten. The sequenced sample was a population of CD138-negative cells sorted from bone marrow. This sequence joins TRBV30 and TRBJ2-1, with TRBD2 identical over 13 bases. The origin of this receptor is a donor over 35 with multiple myeloma. As DNA, the CDR3 is TGTGCCTGGAGTGGGACTAGCGGGAGTATGTCCTACAATGAGCAGTTCTTC. Translated, it gives CAWSGTSGSMSYNEQFF.